This T cell receptor beta chain comes out of a study of blood T cell repertoires in COVID-19 (dated by TCRdb to 2019 to 2021). Study-wide context: Collaborator samples came from the United States, Italy and Spain and covered acute and convalescent phases of COVID-19. A de-identified subject ID, COVID-19 status, age in years and sex were almost always included in the sample metadata. Where available, HLA class I and class II types were taken from metadata supplied by the sample provider and were not determined by assay-based typing. Deeply sampled blood TCRbeta repertoires from subjects exposed to, actively infected with, or recovered from COVID-19 were included in the dataset. The samples were drawn from the first 160 participants of the ongoing ImmuneRACE study and from 950 to 1,500 subjects provided by 6 global collaborators. The repertoires were released in a freely available public database intended as a resource for research on the immune response to SARS-CoV-2. The material from the prospective study consisted of cDNA or gDNA derived from T cells, B-cell-depleted T cells, or PBMCs.

Based on the germline V gene, the CDR1 and CDR2 sequences are SGHRS and YFSETQ. Compared with germline, V lacks 4 bases and J lacks 1 base; bases without a gene match: 4. The CDR3 goes from the cysteine to the phenylalanine over 15 residues. Just CDR3 DNA is preserved here, 45 bases in frame from base 1. At one collaborating source in Seattle, patients were enrolled during active infection and were followed longitudinally through the course of disease. The collaborating institutions used their own protocols to collect whole blood in K2EDTA tubes. Collaborator samples were shipped for TCRbeta analysis as frozen whole blood, isolated PBMCs, or DNA extracted from either sample type. What the work shows at the level of the full study, not this receptor alone: The quantity of clinical and demographic metadata differed by source and by participant and was supplied without curation.

The immunoSEQ Assay, a bias-controlled multiplex PCR, was used to amplify TCRbeta CDR3 regions from genomic DNA. Processing in the source paper ran as follows. Nucleated cell counts per sample were estimated from amplification of reference gene primers within the assay. Sequence reads were collapsed and filtered to measure the absolute abundance of every unique TCRbeta CDR3 rearrangement. Productive Simpson clonality was computed per sample as the square root of Simpson's diversity index over productive rearrangements. Sourced from immuneACCESS, this table was stored by TCRdb with only in-frame sequences that have V and J called. A share of the clones is absent; for the studies checked, an unresolved V gene accounts for under half, and the remainder has no known explanation. The V and J calls and clone size were taken over from that table, and D and trimming were inferred from the DNA. This sample is represented by roughly 410,000 clones; more than 75% of them were singletons. The ten top clones hold 2.3% of the sample.

About this clone itself: There is no known antigen for this receptor. No base qualities exist here, and no much larger clone lies one base off it.

The chain was built from TRBV5-1 and TRBJ1-1, with 10 central nucleotides matching TRBD1. Sequenced input: peripheral blood. The source of this sequence is a woman aged 60-75 years with COVID-19, enrolled during active disease. At the DNA level, the sequence is TGCGCCAGCAGCATGACAGGGGGCTGGAACACTGAAGCTTTCTTT. The encoded protein is CASSMTGGWNTEAFF.